This T cell receptor beta chain was observed in a study of cytotoxic CD8 clonotypes in ibrutinib-treated CLL listed by TCRdb under 2021. Context from the whole study: The cohort had 11 relapsed/refractory and about 15 treatment-naive patients; 17 to 18 were IGHV unmutated. Response samples were taken after a median of roughly eleven months on treatment, ranging from roughly 6 to 36 months. Responses were partial in roughly 24 patients and complete in 2; after median approximately 5.5 years follow-up, around 14 stayed in remission and some twelve progressed. Patients were still on ibrutinib when every remission and progressive disease sample was collected. Longitudinal samples were obtainable from about 30% of the roughly 90 participants in the trial. Cryopreserved peripheral blood mononuclear cells were collected at three points: before therapy, at response, and at either sustained remission or disease progression. On average, each sample yielded 270,000 or so productive templates and about 100,000 productive rearrangements. Study-wide findings and limitations: An increase in clonality was observed at ibrutinib response, with clonality remaining stable during sustained remission and falling back toward baseline at progression. Baseline clonality exceeded that of age-matched healthy donors and correlated strongly with circulating CD8+ T-cell counts. Public clonotypes were rare and either shrank or stayed stable during treatment, and the rise in clonality at ibrutinib response reflected expansion of private clonotypes. Lymph node repertoires were not examined, and the timing of sampling was not matched between patients in sustained remission and those whose disease progressed.

Each clonotype received, on average, approximately 9.9x coverage in deep resolution sequencing performed on a MiSeq, where the target depth lay between 1 in 1 million and 1 in 200,000 T cells. The immunoSEQ hsTCRB Kit was used to generate TCR beta libraries. From the authors' description of their analysis: ImmunoSEQ Data Assistant and ImmunoSEQ Analyzer were used for data analysis, and V, D and J genes were assigned according to IMGT definitions. Clonality, which ranges from 0 to 1, was calculated as one minus the normalized Shannon entropy of productive rearrangement frequencies. Public clonotype analysis was restricted to overrepresented clonotypes comprising at least 0.05% of each patient's repertoire. About a dozen repertoires from age-matched healthy donors, obtained from immuneACCESS, served as clonality controls. TCRdb carries this immuneACCESS record with in-frame sequences only. Its versions omit some clonotypes, under half of them owing to an unresolved V gene in the studies checked, with the rest unexplained. The D gene and trimming were derived from the DNA, and the V and J assignments and clone size from that table. This sample lists a few hundred thousand clones; roughly 71% were detected once. Clones ranked in the top ten supply roughly 6.8% of the sample.

About this clone: Its target antigen remains unknown. No much larger clonotype is one base removed from it; base qualities were not supplied.

For TCR beta library preparation, approximately 2 micrograms of genomic DNA were isolated from cryopreserved PBMCs. Longitudinal blood samples from CLL patients on ibrutinib monotherapy were analyzed using high-throughput TCR beta sequencing. Patients were enrolled in a phase 2 open-label single-center ibrutinib monotherapy trial. V trim: 1 base; J trim: 2 bases; unmatched bases: 5. Sequences SGDLS (CDR1) and YYNGEE (CDR2) are obtained from the germline V gene. The CDR3, from cysteine to phenylalanine, totals 17 residues. CDR3 DNA only is kept here, 51 bases in frame from base 1. The receptor was isolated from a human donor with chronic lymphocytic leukemia. Sample: PBMCs, taken after 36 months of ibrutinib treatment. This sequence uses TRBV9 and TRBJ2-3; 12 central bases correspond to TRBD2. The CDR3 region: CASSVTTSGGYTDTQYF. The DNA reads TGTGCCAGCAGCGTAACGACTAGCGGGGGATACACAGATACGCAGTATTTT. The variable domain in full, with residues beyond the CDR3 obtained from the reference TRBV9 and TRBJ2-3 genes, is DSGVTQTPKHLITATGQRVTLRCSPRSGDLSVYWYQQSLDQGLQFLIQYYNGEERAKGNILERFSAQQFPDLHSELNLSSLELGDSALYFCASSVTTSGGYTDTQYFGPGTRLTVL.